These T cell receptor beta chains were read from a single sample in a study of T cells in localized non-small cell lung cancer. Here immunoSEQ multiplex PCR was the method, and the copy in TCRdb shows in-frame clones only, minus some. The table shows 50,000 to 75,000 clones, with roughly 90% occurring only once. The material sequenced was peripheral blood, taken before any cancer treatment. Receptors originate from a man aged 40 to 75 with stage I lung adenocarcinoma. Each CDR3 is given with its conserved first and last residue. The D gene is left open where the match is weak. For some rows the clone size is stated as once, few or many, or as a class when expanded; others skip it.

d_gene,v_gene,j_gene,abundance,CDR3nt,CDR3aa
TRBD1,TRBV28,TRBJ1-4,.,TGTGCCAGCTATCCTGAAACACAGGGGATTAATGAAAAACTGTTTTTT,CASYPETQGINEKLFF
TRBD1,TRBV5-1,TRBJ1-3,.,TGCGCCAGCAGCTTGGGGGGACAGCACTCTGGAAACACCATATATTTT,CASSLGGQHSGNTIYF
TRBD1,TRBV6-5,TRBJ1-2,.,TGTGCCAGCAGTACGACAGGGTTCGGCTACACCTTC,CASSTTGFGYTF
.,TRBV5-4,TRBJ2-1,.,TGTGCCAGCACTGACTCGATATCCTACAATGAGCAGTTCTTC,CASTDSISYNEQFF
TRBD2,TRBV6-4,TRBJ2-5,.,TGTGCCAGCAGTCCCCTAAGGCTAGCGGGGCAAGAGACCCAGTACTTC,CASSPLRLAGQETQYF
.,TRBV2,TRBJ2-7,.,TGTGCCAGCACTATCGGGGACGCGGGCGCCGAGCAGTACTTC,CASTIGDAGAEQYF
TRBD1,TRBV4-1,TRBJ1-1,.,TGCGCCAGCGGACCGACAGGGGGCGGCACTGAAGCTTTCTTT,CASGPTGGGTEAFF
.,TRBV29-1,TRBJ1-2,.,TGCAGCGTTGAAGTGGGGTGGGGCTACACCTTC,CSVEVGWGYTF
.,TRBV4-1,TRBJ2-1,.,TGCGCCAGCAGCCAATTCGGGGTCAATGAGCAGTTCTTC,CASSQFGVNEQFF
.,TRBV7-9,TRBJ2-7,.,TGTGCCAGCAGCTCGGACAACTACGAGCAGTACTTC,CASSSDNYEQYF
TRBD1,TRBV6-6,TRBJ1-5,few,TGTGCCAGCAGCCGCAGAACCGGGACAGGGCTGCAGCCCCAGCATTTT,CASSRRTGTGLQPQHF
.,TRBV7-6,TRBJ1-2,.,TGTGCCAGCAGCTCAGGGACATCGGGGAATGGCTACACCTTC,CASSSGTSGNGYTF
TRBD2,TRBV19,TRBJ2-2,.,TGTGCCAGTACCCGGACTAGCGGGAGTTTGAGTACCGGGGAGCTGTTTTTT,CASTRTSGSLSTGELFF
TRBD2,TRBV11-1,TRBJ2-1,.,TGTGCCAGCAGCCGTCTCGGACGGCTAGCGGCCATACACAATGAGCAGTTCTTC,CASSRLGRLAAIHNEQFF
TRBD1,TRBV14,TRBJ1-3,.,TGTGCCAGCAGCCGGACAGGGAAAGGGACCATATATTTT,CASSRTGKGTIYF
.,TRBV28,TRBJ1-3,.,TGTGCCAGCATCCCGCCGGGGGCTGGAAACACCATATATTTT,CASIPPGAGNTIYF
TRBD1,TRBV7-9,TRBJ1-2,.,TGTGCCAGCAGCTTAGCCGGGACAGGGGTTCAAGGCTACACCTTC,CASSLAGTGVQGYTF
TRBD2,TRBV11-2,TRBJ2-1,few,TGTGCCAGCAGCAGGACCGGGACTAACTACAATGAGCAGTTCTTC,CASSRTGTNYNEQFF
.,TRBV12-5,TRBJ2-5,.,TGTGCTAGTGGTTCAGGGCTCCAAGAGACCCAGTACTTC,CASGSGLQETQYF
TRBD1,TRBV18,TRBJ2-7,.,TGTGCCAGCTCACCCTTTCAGACCGGGACAGACTACGAGCAGTACTTC,CASSPFQTGTDYEQYF
TRBD1,TRBV28,TRBJ1-5,.,TGTGCCGCTCGAACCGGGACAGTCAATCAGCCCCAGCATTTT,CAARTGTVNQPQHF
.,TRBV19,TRBJ2-1,.,TGTGCCAGTAGTATACTACAGCGGGACAACCTACACAATGAGCAGTTCTTC,CASSILQRDNLHNEQFF
.,TRBV5-6,TRBJ2-1,few,TGTGCCAGCAGCGCGGGACCGGAGTTCTACAATGAGCAGTTCTTC,CASSAGPEFYNEQFF
TRBD2,TRBV7-9,TRBJ2-3,.,TGTGCCAGCAGCTCCGGGACTAGCGGAAACACAGATACGCAGTATTTT,CASSSGTSGNTDTQYF
TRBD2,TRBV5-1,TRBJ2-3,.,TGCGCCAGCAGCATCGGGACTAGCGGGAGGACAGATACGCAGTATTTT,CASSIGTSGRTDTQYF
.,TRBV7-8,TRBJ2-7,once,TGTGCCAGCAGCTTAGTGGCCCCGACGGGAGCCTACGAGCAGTACTTC,CASSLVAPTGAYEQYF
TRBD1,TRBV10-3,TRBJ2-3,.,TGTGCCATCAGTGAGTCGGGTGGACAGGCCATATCCACAGATACGCAGTATTTT,CAISESGGQAISTDTQYF
.,TRBV11-3,TRBJ1-4,.,TGTGCCAGCAGCTTAGGAGTCGGGAATGGAAAACTGTTTTTT,CASSLGVGNGKLFF
TRBD1,TRBV29-1,TRBJ2-2,.,TGCAGCGCACAGGGGGCCTGGACCGGGGAGCTGTTTTTT,CSAQGAWTGELFF
TRBD1,TRBV14,TRBJ1-2,.,TGTGCCAGCAGCCATGGGACAGACGTTTCGCGAGGCTACACCTTC,CASSHGTDVSRGYTF
.,TRBV28,TRBJ2-3,once,TGTGCCAGCAGTCATGACAGGCCCAGCACAGATACGCAGTATTTT,CASSHDRPSTDTQYF
TRBD2,TRBV4-1,TRBJ2-7,.,TGCGCCAGCAGCCAAGATCCCGGACTAGCGGGAGACGAGCAGTACTTC,CASSQDPGLAGDEQYF
TRBD1,TRBV6-6,TRBJ2-7,few,TGTGCCAGCAGTCCCGGGACAGGGGTGTACCAGTACTTC,CASSPGTGVYQYF
TRBD1,TRBV7-9,TRBJ2-5,.,TGTGCCAGCAGCTACACAGGGGGCTGGCAAGAGACCCAGTACTTC,CASSYTGGWQETQYF
TRBD2,TRBV29-1,TRBJ2-1,.,TGCAGCATCACCGGGACTAGCGGGAGCAATGAGCAGTTCTTC,CSITGTSGSNEQFF
TRBD1,TRBV19,TRBJ1-4,.,TGTGCCAGTAGTTCAGGGACAGAGAATGAAAAACTGTTTTTT,CASSSGTENEKLFF
.,TRBV10-3,TRBJ2-7,.,TGTGCCATCAGTGAGTATAGGGTGTCCGGCGAGCAGTACTTC,CAISEYRVSGEQYF
.,TRBV6-5,TRBJ2-7,.,TGTGCCAGCAGTTCGACAAGCTACGAGCAGTACTTC,CASSSTSYEQYF
.,TRBV7-9,TRBJ1-1,.,TGTGCCAGCAGCTTAGTTCTGGGGGACACTGAAGCTTTCTTT,CASSLVLGDTEAFF
.,TRBV4-1,TRBJ2-1,.,TGCGCCAGCAGCCAAGATATGGGTGAGCAGTTCTTC,CASSQDMGEQFF
.,TRBV6-6,TRBJ2-4,.,TGTGCCAGCACATGGATTTGGGAGGTTGGGGAAAACATTCAGTACTTC,CASTWIWEVGENIQYF
TRBD1,TRBV5-4,TRBJ1-4,.,TGTGCCAGCAGCTACACAGGGGTTGGCGAAAAACTGTTTTTT,CASSYTGVGEKLFF
.,TRBV30,TRBJ1-5,.,TGTGCCTGGAGTCGGGGGACGGCTAGCAATCAGCCCCAGCATTTT,CAWSRGTASNQPQHF
.,TRBV6-1,TRBJ2-6,.,TGTGCCAGCGTCCCAAGCTCTGGGGCCAACGTCCTGACTTTC,CASVPSSGANVLTF
.,TRBV5-1,TRBJ2-1,.,TGCGCCAGCAGCGCCCCGGGACAACCTTTCAATGAGCAGTTCTTC,CASSAPGQPFNEQFF
.,TRBV5-1,TRBJ1-1,.,TGCGCCAGCAGCCTGACAGGTTTGAACACTGAAGCTTTCTTT,CASSLTGLNTEAFF
.,TRBV6-5,TRBJ2-1,.,TGTGCCAGCAGTTACGGTAGCGGCTCCTACAATGAGCAGTTCTTC,CASSYGSGSYNEQFF
.,TRBV4-1,TRBJ1-1,.,TGCGCCAGCAGCCAATCGACAGACACTGAAGCTTTCTTT,CASSQSTDTEAFF
TRBD1,TRBV30,TRBJ1-1,.,TGTGCCTGGAGTCCCGGGACAGGGAGGACTGAAGCTTTCTTT,CAWSPGTGRTEAFF
TRBD1,TRBV5-5,TRBJ2-3,.,TGTGCCAGCAGATCGAGACAGGGATTAATAGGAAGCACAGATACGCAGTATTTT,CASRSRQGLIGSTDTQYF
TRBD2,TRBV5-1,TRBJ2-5,.,TGCGCCAGCAGCTTGACGGGGACTAGCGGAGAAGAGACCCAGTACTTC,CASSLTGTSGEETQYF
.,TRBV4-2,TRBJ2-5,.,TGTGCCAGCAGCCAAAATACCGGGACCCTTGGAGAGACCCAGTACTTC,CASSQNTGTLGETQYF
.,TRBV7-8,TRBJ1-2,.,TGTGCCAGCAGCACCAGATTGGGGGGAAGAAACTATGGCTACACCTTC,CASSTRLGGRNYGYTF
TRBD2,TRBV5-1,TRBJ2-3,.,TGCGCCAGCAGCTTGGGCCTAGCGGGAAGTTCGGATACGCAGTATTTT,CASSLGLAGSSDTQYF
TRBD2,TRBV4-1,TRBJ2-5,.,TGCGCCAGCAGCCAGGACGGACTAGAGAGGGACCCCCTGGGGACCCAGTACTTC,CASSQDGLERDPLGTQYF
.,TRBV19,TRBJ1-2,.,TGTGCCAGTAGTCTAAGTGTCCAGGGTCAGAACTATGGCTACACCTTC,CASSLSVQGQNYGYTF